The T cell receptor (beta chain) under discussion was sequenced for a study of glioma-infiltrating T cells after dendritic cell vaccination. Input was around 2 ug genomic DNA, or all available if less. Primers: 60 V beta forward and 13 J beta reverse. Some clones are missing from TCRdb's copy, which holds only in-frame ones; the method was immunoSEQ multiplex PCR. This table holds approximately 24,000 clones, roughly nine tenths found once. This clone was seen a handful of times. The time point here: after dendritic cell vaccination, including at tumor progression/relapse. Patients had residual fresh-frozen tumor tissue and more than two years of survival data. The clonotype comes from a human donor with glioblastoma. The sequencing here drew on blood, taken after dendritic cell vaccination.

The CDR3 loop is CASSMRQGNSNQPQHF. The DNA of the CDR3 is TGTGCCAGTAGTATGCGACAGGGGAATAGCAATCAGCCCCAGCATTTT. This chain joins TRBV19 and TRBJ1-5; 8 bases fit TRBD1. CDR1 and CDR2 from the germline V gene are LNHDA and SQIVND (reference sequence). With 3 bases clipped from V and 0 bases from J, the junction kept 4 bases outside the gene matches. The CDR3 has 16 amino acids. Complete variable domain (other parts from reference TRBV19 and TRBJ1-5): DGGITQSPKYLFRKEGQNVTLSCEQNLNHDAMYWYRQDPGQGLRLIYYSQIVNDFQKGDIAEGYSVSREKKESFPLTVTSAQKNPTAFYLCASSMRQGNSNQPQHFGDGTRLSIL.